These 22 T cell receptor beta chains share one sample of origin, sequenced in a study of T-cell memory formation after mild COVID-19. TCRdb called the 5' RACE reads again in MiXCR, with one record for every CDR3 protein. The data show around 200,000 distinct CDR3 sequences, over 20% seen once. The sample taken for sequencing was PBMCs or a T cell subset sorted from them (not recorded which). The receptor source for this set is an adult woman who had mild COVID-19 (a few samples of this study predate the infection). Cell type and time point are not known.

This clonotype turned up a few times. This chain connects TRBV7-9 to TRBJ2-7; weak D call: TRBD1 (5 bases). CDR1 and CDR2 (germline): SEHNR, FQNEAQ (reference sequence). The CDR3 is 12 amino acids. Trimming left V 5 bases short and J 5 bases short, with 10 bases between. The CDR3 loop reads CASSLSGNEQYF. The CDR3 DNA follows: TGTGCCAGCAGCCTCTCAGGGAACGAGCAGTACTTC.

Many counts were recorded for this clonotype. The V and J genes are TRBV6-1 and TRBJ2-7, with 7 bases fitting TRBD1. V gave up 6 bases and J gave up 4 bases; unmatched junction bases: 12. The CDR3 is 15 residues long. Germline-derived CDR1 and CDR2 are MNHNS and SASEGT. The CDR3 loop reads CASRGKTGSSYEQYF. The CDR3 region has the DNA TGTGCCAGCAGGGGGAAGACAGGGTCAAGTTACGAGCAGTACTTC.

This clonotype has only a few counts. V usage is TRBV6-2 or TRBV6-3 and J usage is TRBJ1-2; D possibly corresponds to TRBD1 (6 bases). The germline gives CDR1 MNHEY, CDR2 SVGEGT. V lost 8 bases, J lost 2 bases, and 18 bases lay in between. This CDR3 comprises 15 residues. The CDR3, as DNA: TGTGCCAGCCGACCCTACTCCACAGGGAACTATGGCTACACCTTC. The encoded protein is CASRPYSTGNYGYTF.

V and J are TRBV7-6 and TRBJ2-7; 8 nucleotides align to TRBD1. V lost 1 base and J lost 5; bases outside the gene matches: 7. There are 15 residues in the CDR3. Germline CDR1 is SGHVS and CDR2 is FNYEAQ. The CDR3 sequence is CASSLEDRGTHEQYF. CDR3 bases: TGTGCCAGCAGCTTAGAAGACAGGGGCACCCACGAGCAGTACTTC.

This sequence joins TRBV10-2 and TRBJ2-1; D is ambiguous. CDR3 length: 13 residues. Germline CDR1 and CDR2: WSHSY and SAAADI. V was trimmed by 0 bases and J by 13 bases, leaving 13 bases between them. CDR3 sequence: CASSESTSDPQFF. Here the CDR3 DNA reads TGCGCCAGCAGTGAGTCGACGTCGGACCCCCAGTTCTTC.

This clonotype was counted a few times. The V and J genes are TRBV5-1 and TRBJ2-7, with 10 bases fitting TRBD1. Per the germline V gene, CDR1 is SGHRS and CDR2 is YFSETQ. The CDR3 covers 14 residues. Germline trimming cut 3 bases from V and 6 bases from J; bases unmatched to any gene: 6. The CDR3 sequence: CASSSGTGESEQYF. The CDR3, as DNA: TGCGCCAGCAGCTCAGGGACAGGGGAGTCCGAGCAGTACTTC.

The table lists this clonotype with a few counts. This sequence joins TRBV7-8 and TRBJ2-1, with TRBD2 matching over 14 bases. Germline-derived CDR1 and CDR2 are SGHVS and FQNEAQ. The CDR3 sequence is 15 residues long. Losses at the gene ends were 2 bases for V and 15 bases for J; bases not matched to a gene: 9. CDR3 DNA: TGTGCCAGCAGCTTAACGGGACTAGCGGGAGCCTGGGGGTTCTTC. It encodes CASSLTGLAGAWGFF. Combining the CDR3 with reference TRBV7-8 and TRBJ2-1 gives the whole variable domain GAGVSQSPRYKVAKRGQDVALRCDPISGHVSLFWYQQALGQGPEFLTYFQNEAQLDKSGLPSDRFFAERPEGSVSTLKIQRTQQEDSAVYLCASSLTGLAGAWGFFGPGTRLTVL.

This clonotype has more than one count but fewer than ten. This rearrangement joins TRBV10-3 to TRBJ2-1, with 7 positions matching TRBD2. V gave up 2 bases and J gave up 7 bases; unmatched junction bases: 8. Per the germline V gene, CDR1 is ENHRY and CDR2 is SYGVKD. The CDR3 totals 15 residues. Written as DNA, the CDR3 is TGTGCCATCAGTGAGCCGGGACTATCTGAGAATGAGCAGTTCTTC. It is translated as CAISEPGLSENEQFF.

This clonotype was recorded a few times. This rearrangement joins TRBV9 to TRBJ2-2, with 11 nucleotides matching TRBD2. CDR3 length: 19 amino acids. Unmatched junction bases numbered 7, after V lost 0 bases and J lost 0 bases. Per germline, CDR1 SGDLS and CDR2 YYNGEE. In DNA, the CDR3 is TGTGCCAGCAGCGTAGAGGGGAGACTAGCGGGGCCGAACACCGGGGAGCTGTTTTTT. Amino acid sequence: CASSVEGRLAGPNTGELFF. The whole variable domain, filled in from reference TRBV9 and TRBJ2-2, reads DSGVTQTPKHLITATGQRVTLRCSPRSGDLSVYWYQQSLDQGLQFLIQYYNGEERAKGNILERFSAQQFPDLHSELNLSSLELGDSALYFCASSVEGRLAGPNTGELFFGEGSRLTVL.

The genes are TRBV15 and TRBJ2-1; possible D gene TRBD1, 5 bases. Germline CDR1 is LNHNV and CDR2 is YYDKDF (reference sequence). The V end lost 2 bases, the J end lost 7 bases, and 12 bases lay between the germline ends. The CDR3 has 14 amino acids. The DNA of the CDR3 is TGTGCCACCAGCAGATTGGCCCAGGGAAATGAGCAGTTCTTC. It encodes CATSRLAQGNEQFF.

This clonotype was detected many times. The chain couples TRBV7-3 to TRBJ2-3; no firm D call. V gave up 5 bases and J gave up 6 bases, with 21 bases separating them. Germline CDR1 SGHTA, CDR2 FQGTGA. This CDR3 has 16 amino acids. This chain's CDR3 is CASSPLQGPLLDTQYF. The CDR3 nucleotides are TGTGCCAGCAGCCCCCTGCAAGGGCCGTTATTGGATACGCAGTATTTT.

This sequence joins TRBV24-1 and TRBJ2-3; 7 positions agree with TRBD1. The germline CDR1 and CDR2 sequences are KGHDR and SFDVKD. With 4 bases clipped from V and 4 bases from J, the junction kept 7 bases outside the gene matches. The CDR3 covers 15 residues. CDR3 residues: CATSDSGTEADTQYF. In DNA form, the CDR3 reads TGTGCCACCAGTGACTCCGGGACAGAGGCAGATACGCAGTATTTT.

A single count supports this clonotype. The chain is built from TRBV6-5 and TRBJ2-1; maybe TRBD1 (6 bases). The germline V gene encodes CDR1 MNHEY and CDR2 SVGAGI. The CDR3 has 12 residues. Trimming pared 5 bases from V and 10 bases from J, leaving 12 bases between. CDR3: CASSHAGQEQFF. For the CDR3, the DNA is TGTGCCAGCAGTCACGCCGGACAGGAGCAGTTCTTC.

The V gene is TRBV19, the J gene TRBJ2-5; 7 nucleotides line up with TRBD1. CDR3 length equals 13 residues. J gave up 3 bases and V 5 bases, and 3 bases lay outside the gene matches. Germline CDR1 reads LNHDA; CDR2 reads SQIVND (reference sequence). Here the CDR3 reads CASSGTEEETQYF. CDR3 bases: TGTGCCAGTAGTGGGACAGAAGAAGAGACCCAGTACTTC.

A few counts support this clonotype. The V and J genes are TRBV5-4 and TRBJ1-4, with TRBD1 as a possible D gene (5 bases). The CDR3 loop spans 14 amino acids. V lost 1 base and J 5 bases, leaving 9 bases between the germline ends. Germline V gene lookup returns CDR1 SGHNT and CDR2 YYREEE (reference sequence). The CDR3 DNA reads TGTGCCAGCAGCTTGTCTCAGGGAAATGAAAAACTGTTTTTT. Translated, it gives CASSLSQGNEKLFF.

This chain connects TRBV27 to TRBJ2-5; 16 nucleotides line up with TRBD2. J lost 6 bases, V lost 6 bases, and 13 bases had no gene match. Germline V gene lookup returns CDR1 MNHEY and CDR2 SMNVEV (reference sequence). This CDR3 is built from 18 residues. The CDR3, as DNA: TGTGCCAGCAGCATCGGGACTAGCGGGAGGGCCCCCCTTCAGACCCAGTACTTC. It is translated as CASSIGTSGRAPLQTQYF.

This clonotype has a handful of counts. CDR3 sequence reads: CASSPSVAGNYEQYF. CDR3 sequence (DNA): TGTGCCAGCAGCCCGTCGGTAGCGGGGAATTACGAGCAGTACTTC. The rearrangement joins TRBV7-3 to TRBJ2-7; TRBD2 agrees at 8 bases. The CDR3 extends over 15 amino acids. The trim removed 5 bases at V and 4 bases at J, leaving 10 bases unmatched. Germline values: CDR1 SGHTA, CDR2 FQGTGA.

This clonotype was detected only a few times. V is TRBV5-6 and J is TRBJ2-1; unclear D gene. The CDR3 runs to 11 residues. The ends were cut back, 6 bases at V and 8 bases at J, with 9 bases in the middle. Per the germline V gene, CDR1 is SGHDT and CDR2 is YYEEEE. The CDR3 here is CASTLSDEQFF. The CDR3 DNA is TGTGCCAGCACCCTGTCCGATGAGCAGTTCTTC. Drawing the rest from reference TRBV5-6 and TRBJ2-1, the complete variable domain is DAGVTQSPTHLIKTRGQQVTLRCSPKSGHDTVSWYQQALGQGPQFIFQYYEEEERQRGNFPDRFSGHQFPNYSSELNVNALLLGDSALYLCASTLSDEQFFGPGTRLTVL.

The chain has TRBV7-9 and TRBJ1-1; D is ambiguous. The V gene lost 4 bases and the J gene lost 6 bases, with 15 bases spanning the gap. The CDR3 runs 14 residues. Germline V gene data show CDR1 as SEHNR and CDR2 as FQNEAQ (reference sequence). The CDR3 loop reads CASSSISMRAEAFF. The DNA of the CDR3 is TGTGCCAGCAGCTCTATTTCGATGAGGGCTGAAGCTTTCTTT.

The rearrangement joins TRBV14 to TRBJ2-7; D tentatively fits TRBD1 or TRBD2 (5 bases each). The CDR3 runs 16 residues. Germline CDR1 is SGHDN and CDR2 is FVKESK. Trimming removed 4 bases at V and 3 bases at J, with 19 bases between. CDR3 residues: CASSPRSGTGIYEQYF. The CDR3 nucleotides are TGTGCCAGCAGCCCCAGGAGTGGGACGGGCATCTACGAGCAGTACTTC.

The chain links TRBV7-9 to TRBJ2-7; D is perhaps TRBD2 (7 bases). The germline V gene encodes CDR1 SEHNR and CDR2 FQNEAQ (reference sequence). The CDR3 length is 16 residues. The ends were cut back, 5 bases at V and 2 bases at J, with 19 bases in the middle. CDR3 sequence (DNA): TGTGCCAGCAGCCCACCTGAGGGGAGGGGGGCCTACGAGCAGTACTTC. It encodes CASSPPEGRGAYEQYF.

In its sample, this clonotype was seen many times. This chain connects TRBV7-8 to TRBJ2-7, with D possibly matching TRBD2 (5 bases). CDR1 is SGHVS, CDR2 FQNEAQ, per germline. Trimming removed 5 bases from V and 0 bases from J, with 14 bases in between. This CDR3 region has 15 residues. DNA of the CDR3: TGTGCCAGCAGCGGCGGGCCACCGAGCTCCTACGAGCAGTACTTC. Translating it yields CASSGGPPSSYEQYF.